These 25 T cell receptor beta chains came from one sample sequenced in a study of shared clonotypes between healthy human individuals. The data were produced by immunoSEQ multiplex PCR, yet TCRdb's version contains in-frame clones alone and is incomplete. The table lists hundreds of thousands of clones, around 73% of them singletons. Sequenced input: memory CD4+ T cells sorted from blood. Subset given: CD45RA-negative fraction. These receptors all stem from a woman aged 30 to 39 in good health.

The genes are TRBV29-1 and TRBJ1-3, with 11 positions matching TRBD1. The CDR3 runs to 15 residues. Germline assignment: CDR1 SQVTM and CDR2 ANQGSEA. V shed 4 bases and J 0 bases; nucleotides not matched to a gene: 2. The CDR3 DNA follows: TGCAGCGTTGCCGGGACAGGGGGCTCTGGAAACACCATATATTTT. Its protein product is CSVAGTGGSGNTIYF.

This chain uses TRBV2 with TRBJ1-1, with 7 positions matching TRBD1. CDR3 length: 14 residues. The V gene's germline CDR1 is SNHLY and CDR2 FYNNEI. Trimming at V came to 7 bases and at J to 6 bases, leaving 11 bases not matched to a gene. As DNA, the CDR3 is TGTGCCAGCACCTTGGGACAGTTAGGAGCTGAAGCTTTCTTT. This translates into CASTLGQLGAEAFF.

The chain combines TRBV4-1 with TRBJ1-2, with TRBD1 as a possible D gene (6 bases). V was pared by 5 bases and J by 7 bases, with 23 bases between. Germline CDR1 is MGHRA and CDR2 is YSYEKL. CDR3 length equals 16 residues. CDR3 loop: CASSSPRQGQGLGYTF. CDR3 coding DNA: TGCGCCAGCAGCTCACCCCGCCAGGGGCAGGGACTTGGCTACACCTTC.

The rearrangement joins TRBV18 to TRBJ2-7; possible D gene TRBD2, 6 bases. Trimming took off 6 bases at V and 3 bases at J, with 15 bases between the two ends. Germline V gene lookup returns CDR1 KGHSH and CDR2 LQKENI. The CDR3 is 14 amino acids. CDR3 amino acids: CASSGWGTDYEQYF. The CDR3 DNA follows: TGTGCCAGCTCGGGGTGGGGGACTGACTACGAGCAGTACTTC.

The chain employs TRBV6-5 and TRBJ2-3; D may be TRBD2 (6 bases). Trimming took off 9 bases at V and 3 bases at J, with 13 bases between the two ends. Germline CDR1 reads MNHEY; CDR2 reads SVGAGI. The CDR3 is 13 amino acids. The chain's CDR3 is CASRRDLTDTQYF. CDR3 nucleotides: TGTGCCAGTAGGCGGGACTTGACAGATACGCAGTATTTT.

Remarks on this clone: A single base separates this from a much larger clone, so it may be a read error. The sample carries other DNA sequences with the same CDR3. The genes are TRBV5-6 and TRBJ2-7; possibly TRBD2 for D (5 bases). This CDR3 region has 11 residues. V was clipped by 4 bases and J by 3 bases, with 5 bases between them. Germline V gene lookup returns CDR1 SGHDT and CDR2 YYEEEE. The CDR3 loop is CASSRDYEQYF. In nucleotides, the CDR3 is TGTGCCAGCAGCCGGGACTACGAGCAGTACTTC.

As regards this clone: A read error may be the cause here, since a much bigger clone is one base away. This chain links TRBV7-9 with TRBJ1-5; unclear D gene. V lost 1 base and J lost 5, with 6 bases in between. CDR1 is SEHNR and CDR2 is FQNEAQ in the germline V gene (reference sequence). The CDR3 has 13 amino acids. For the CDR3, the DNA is TGTGCCAGCAGCTTAGGGGGTTATCAGCCCCAGCATTTT. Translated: CASSLGGYQPQHF. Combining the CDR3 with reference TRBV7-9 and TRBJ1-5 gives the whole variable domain DTGVSQNPRHKITKRGQNVTFRCDPISEHNRLYWYRQTLGQGPEFLTYFQNEAQLEKSRLLSDRFSAERPKGSFSTLEIQRTEQGDSAMYLCASSLGGYQPQHFGDGTRLSIL.

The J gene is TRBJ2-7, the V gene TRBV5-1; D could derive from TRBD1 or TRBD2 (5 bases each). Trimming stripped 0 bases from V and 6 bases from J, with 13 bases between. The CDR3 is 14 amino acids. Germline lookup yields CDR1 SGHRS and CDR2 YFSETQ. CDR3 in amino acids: CASSLVQGPSEQYF. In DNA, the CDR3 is TGCGCCAGCAGCTTGGTTCAGGGACCTAGCGAGCAGTACTTC.

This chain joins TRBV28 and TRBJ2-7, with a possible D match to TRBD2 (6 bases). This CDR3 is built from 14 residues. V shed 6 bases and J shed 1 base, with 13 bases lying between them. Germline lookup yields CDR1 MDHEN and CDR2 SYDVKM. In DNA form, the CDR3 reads TGTGCCAGCAGCCGTCCGGGAGAGTCCTACGAGCAGTACTTC. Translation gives CASSRPGESYEQYF.

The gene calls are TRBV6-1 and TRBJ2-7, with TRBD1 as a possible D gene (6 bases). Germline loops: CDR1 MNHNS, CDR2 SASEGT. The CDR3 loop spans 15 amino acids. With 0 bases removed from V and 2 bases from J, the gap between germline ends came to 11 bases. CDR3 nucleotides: TGTGCCAGCAGTGAAGCGCACAGGGTTACCTACGAGCAGTACTTC. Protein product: CASSEAHRVTYEQYF.

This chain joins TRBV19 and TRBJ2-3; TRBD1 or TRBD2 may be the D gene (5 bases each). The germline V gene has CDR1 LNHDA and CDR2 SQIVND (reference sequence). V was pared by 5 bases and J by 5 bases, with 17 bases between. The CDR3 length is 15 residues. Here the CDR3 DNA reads TGTGCCAGTAGTCCGGACACTGGAGGTGGAGATACGCAGTATTTT. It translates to CASSPDTGGGDTQYF.

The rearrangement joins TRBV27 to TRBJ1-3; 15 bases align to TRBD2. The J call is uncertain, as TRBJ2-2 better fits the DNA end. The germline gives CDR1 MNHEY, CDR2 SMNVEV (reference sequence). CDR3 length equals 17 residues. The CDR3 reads CASSGLAGGPSTGELFF. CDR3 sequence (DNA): TGTGCCAGCAGTGGACTAGCGGGAGGGCCGAGCACCGGGGAGCTGTTTTTT.

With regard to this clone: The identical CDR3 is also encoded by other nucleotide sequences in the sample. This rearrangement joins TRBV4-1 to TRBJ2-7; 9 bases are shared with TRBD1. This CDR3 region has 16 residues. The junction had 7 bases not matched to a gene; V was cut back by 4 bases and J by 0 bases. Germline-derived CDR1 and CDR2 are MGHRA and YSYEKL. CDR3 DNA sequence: TGCGCCAGCAGCCCAAGGGGGACAGGGAGCTCCTACGAGCAGTACTTC. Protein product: CASSPRGTGSSYEQYF.

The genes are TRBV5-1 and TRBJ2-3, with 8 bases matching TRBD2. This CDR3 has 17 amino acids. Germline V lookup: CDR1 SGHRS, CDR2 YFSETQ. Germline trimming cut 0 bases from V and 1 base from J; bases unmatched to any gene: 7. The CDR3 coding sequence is TGCGCCAGCAGCTTGGGGGGAGCGGGAGTGGGCACAGATACGCAGTATTTT. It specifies CASSLGGAGVGTDTQYF.

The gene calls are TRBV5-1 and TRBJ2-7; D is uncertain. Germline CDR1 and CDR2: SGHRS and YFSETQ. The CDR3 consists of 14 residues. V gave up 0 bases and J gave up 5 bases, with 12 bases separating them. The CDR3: CASSLGADSHEQYF. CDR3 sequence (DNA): TGCGCCAGCAGCTTGGGGGCCGATTCCCACGAGCAGTACTTC.

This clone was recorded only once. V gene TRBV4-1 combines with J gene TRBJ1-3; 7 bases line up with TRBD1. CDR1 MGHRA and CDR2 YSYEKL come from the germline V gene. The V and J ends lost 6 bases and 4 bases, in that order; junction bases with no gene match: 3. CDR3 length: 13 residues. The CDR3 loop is CASRTTGGNTIYF. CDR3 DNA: TGCGCCAGCAGAACGACAGGGGGAAACACCATATATTTT.

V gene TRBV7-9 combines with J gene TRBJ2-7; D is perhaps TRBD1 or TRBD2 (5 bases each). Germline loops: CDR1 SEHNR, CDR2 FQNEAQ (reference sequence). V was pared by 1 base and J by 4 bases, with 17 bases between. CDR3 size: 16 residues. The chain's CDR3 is CASSLGHGAGTYEQYF. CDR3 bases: TGTGCCAGCAGCTTAGGGCACGGGGCCGGGACGTACGAGCAGTACTTC.

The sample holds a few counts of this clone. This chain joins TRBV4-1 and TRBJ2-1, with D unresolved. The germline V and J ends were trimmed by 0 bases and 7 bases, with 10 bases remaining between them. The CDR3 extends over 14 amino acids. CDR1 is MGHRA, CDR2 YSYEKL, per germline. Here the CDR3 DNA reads TGCGCCAGCAGCCAAGATAAGATTAGGAATGAGCAGTTCTTC. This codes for CASSQDKIRNEQFF.

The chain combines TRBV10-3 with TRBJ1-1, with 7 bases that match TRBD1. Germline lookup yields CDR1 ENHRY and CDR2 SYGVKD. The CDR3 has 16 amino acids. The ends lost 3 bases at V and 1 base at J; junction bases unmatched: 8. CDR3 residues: CAISDHRGRGNTEAFF. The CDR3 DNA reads TGTGCCATCAGTGACCACAGGGGCCGGGGGAACACTGAAGCTTTCTTT.

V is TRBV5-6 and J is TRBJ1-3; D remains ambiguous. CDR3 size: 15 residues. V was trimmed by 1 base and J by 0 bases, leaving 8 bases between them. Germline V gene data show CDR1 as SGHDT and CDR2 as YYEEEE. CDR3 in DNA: TGTGCCAGCAGCTTGAAACAGAGCTCTGGAAACACCATATATTTT. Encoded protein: CASSLKQSSGNTIYF.

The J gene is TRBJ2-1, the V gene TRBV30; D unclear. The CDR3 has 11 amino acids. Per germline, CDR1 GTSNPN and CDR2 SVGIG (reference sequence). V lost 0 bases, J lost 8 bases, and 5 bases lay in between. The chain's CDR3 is CAWSVEDEQFF. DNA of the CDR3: TGTGCCTGGAGTGTAGAGGATGAGCAGTTCTTC.

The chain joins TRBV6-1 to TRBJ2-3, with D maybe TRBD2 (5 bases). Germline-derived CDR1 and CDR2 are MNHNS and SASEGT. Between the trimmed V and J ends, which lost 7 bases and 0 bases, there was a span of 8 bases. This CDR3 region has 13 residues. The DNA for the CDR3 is TGTGCCAGCAACCCGGGGAGCACAGATACGCAGTATTTT. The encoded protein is CASNPGSTDTQYF.

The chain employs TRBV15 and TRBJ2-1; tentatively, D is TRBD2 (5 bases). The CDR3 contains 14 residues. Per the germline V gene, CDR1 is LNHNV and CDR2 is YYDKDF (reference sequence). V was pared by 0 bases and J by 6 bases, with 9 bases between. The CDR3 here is CATSRDFSGNEQFF. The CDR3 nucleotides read TGTGCCACCAGCAGAGATTTCAGCGGCAATGAGCAGTTCTTC.

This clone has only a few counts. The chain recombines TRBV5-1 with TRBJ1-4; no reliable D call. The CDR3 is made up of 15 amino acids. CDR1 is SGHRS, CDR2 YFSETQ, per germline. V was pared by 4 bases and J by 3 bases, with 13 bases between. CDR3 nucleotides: TGCGCCAGCAGCCTTTTCGAGCCAGCTAATGAAAAACTGTTTTTT. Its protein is CASSLFEPANEKLFF.

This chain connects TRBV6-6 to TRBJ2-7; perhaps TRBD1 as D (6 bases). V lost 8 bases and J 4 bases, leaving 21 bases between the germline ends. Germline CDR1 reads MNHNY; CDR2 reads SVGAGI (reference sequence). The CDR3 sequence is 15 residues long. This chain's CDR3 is CASSGGRTEIYEQYF. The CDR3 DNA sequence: TGTGCCAGCTCCGGCGGAAGGACAGAGATTTACGAGCAGTACTTC.